Presented here are 3 T cell receptor beta chains from one specimen sequenced in a study of CD8 T cells in ankylosing spondylitis. TCRdb fed the 5' RACE reads into MiXCR, producing one record per CDR3 protein. The table records more than 250,000 distinct CDR3 sequences, roughly 10% of them present only once. The sequenced sample consisted of blood, either unsorted or a sorted T cell fraction (not recorded which). The source of these receptors is a female donor with ankylosing spondylitis or in good health (not recorded which).

This clonotype was seen more than once but under ten times. The gene calls are TRBV15 and TRBJ1-5; possibly TRBD1 for D (6 bases). The CDR3 sequence is 13 residues long. Germline CDR1 LNHNV, CDR2 YYDKDF (reference sequence). Trimming cost V 5 bases and J 2 bases, with 7 bases left between them. The CDR3 region has the DNA TGTGCCACCAGCTCAGGGGGCAATCAGCCCCAGCATTTT. Translated, it gives CATSSGGNQPQHF.

The chain combines TRBV28 with TRBJ2-5; 7 nucleotides align to TRBD2. Germline V CDR1 and CDR2: MDHEN, SYDVKM. The length of the CDR3 is 12 residues. V lost 6 bases and J lost 11; bases outside the gene matches: 9. The CDR3 DNA reads as TGTGCCAGCAGCTCATTGACAGCGGGGCAGTACTTC. The encoded protein is CASSSLTAGQYF.

This clonotype was detected ten times or more. The V and J genes are TRBV20-1 and TRBJ2-3, with 9 positions matching TRBD1. The CDR3 is 14 amino acids. The trim removed 2 bases at V and 5 bases at J, leaving 5 bases unmatched. The germline V gene encodes CDR1 DFQATT and CDR2 SNEGSKA (reference sequence). The CDR3 loop is CSARPGTGKDTQYF. The CDR3 nucleotides are TGCAGTGCTAGACCTGGGACAGGGAAAGATACGCAGTATTTT.